This entry concerns a single T cell receptor (beta chain). The record originates from a study of T cell responses to AZD1222 COVID-19 vaccine. Sequencing used immunoSEQ multiplex PCR; TCRdb keeps in-frame clones, though not all of them. The sample consists of roughly 190,000 clones, 85% to 95% of them appearing once. This sequence was found in an adult in good health. Here the sequenced sample was peripheral blood, taken on day 0 of AZD1222 vaccination.

CDR3 nucleotide sequence: TGTGCCAGCTCACCCACCTCCTCTAGCACAGATACGCAGTATTTT. It is translated as CASSPTSSSTDTQYF. This sequence joins TRBV18 and TRBJ2-3; D not resolved. Trimming pared 3 bases from V and 0 bases from J, leaving 10 bases between. Germline V gene sequence: CDR1 KGHSH, CDR2 LQKENI. There are 15 residues in the CDR3.